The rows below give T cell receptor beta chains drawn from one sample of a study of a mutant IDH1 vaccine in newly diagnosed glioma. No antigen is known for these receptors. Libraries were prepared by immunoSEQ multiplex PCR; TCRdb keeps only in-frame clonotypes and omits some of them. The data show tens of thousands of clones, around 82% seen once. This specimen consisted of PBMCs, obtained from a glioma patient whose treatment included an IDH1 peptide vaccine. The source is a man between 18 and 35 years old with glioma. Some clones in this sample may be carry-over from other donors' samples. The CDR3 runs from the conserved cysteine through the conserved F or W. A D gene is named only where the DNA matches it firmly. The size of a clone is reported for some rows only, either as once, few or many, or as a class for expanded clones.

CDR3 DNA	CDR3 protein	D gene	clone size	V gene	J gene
TGTGCCTGGAGTGTCCCGGGACTAGCGGGAAGTGAGCAGTTCTTC	CAWSVPGLAGSEQFF	TRBD2	-	TRBV30	TRBJ2-1
TGTGCCAGCAGTTACTTCACTAATAGCAATCAGCCCCAGCATTTT	CASSYFTNSNQPQHF	-	-	TRBV6-6	TRBJ1-5
TGTGCCAGCAGCCCGTGGGGGACCGTCTATGGCTACACCTTC	CASSPWGTVYGYTF	-	-	TRBV5-6	TRBJ1-2
TGTGCCAGCAGCTTAGAGGGTGCGCAGCCCCAGCATTTT	CASSLEGAQPQHF	-	-	TRBV7-2	TRBJ1-5
TGTGCCAGCAGTTATCAAAACAGGGCTGGAAACACCATATATTTT	CASSYQNRAGNTIYF	-	few	TRBV6-5	TRBJ1-3
TGTGCCAGCAGTGAGGTCGGGACATACACCGGGGAGCTGTTTTTT	CASSEVGTYTGELFF	-	-	TRBV2	TRBJ2-2
TGTGCCAGCAGCCCACAGCCTACCGGGGAGCTGTTTTTT	CASSPQPTGELFF	-	-	TRBV6-1	TRBJ2-2
TGTGCCAGCAGTCTGTCGGGGGGGGTGCGTAATTCACCCCTCCACTTT	CASSLSGGVRNSPLHF	-	-	TRBV5-4	TRBJ1-6
TGTGCCAGCAGTTACCTAGCGTTGAGCGGCTACACCTTC	CASSYLALSGYTF	-	once	TRBV6-5	TRBJ1-2
TGTGCCAGCAGTTTATTTGGCTACGAGCAGTACTTC	CASSLFGYEQYF	-	-	TRBV28	TRBJ2-7
TGTGCCAGCAGCTTAAGGCCCGGTTCCCCCCGCGAGCAGTACTTC	CASSLRPGSPREQYF	-	once	TRBV7-2	TRBJ2-7
TGTGCCAGCAGTCCCCGACAGTCCTCTGGAAACACCATATATTTT	CASSPRQSSGNTIYF	-	few	TRBV6-5	TRBJ1-3
TGTGCCAGCCGAGGGTACTCTGGAAACACCATATATTTT	CASRGYSGNTIYF	-	-	TRBV7-9	TRBJ1-3
TGTGCCAGCAGCCGCAACAGGGGAACGGGAACCGGGGAGCTGTTTTTT	CASSRNRGTGTGELFF	TRBD1	-	TRBV9	TRBJ2-2
TGTGCCAGCAGTGAAAGAGGTACCAGCTTTCGGGCTTTCTTT	CASSERGTSFRAFF	-	-	TRBV6-1	TRBJ1-1
TGTGCCAGCAGTTCCACAGGGGATGATGAAAAACTGTTTTTT	CASSSTGDDEKLFF	TRBD1	-	TRBV6-5	TRBJ1-4
TGCGCCAGCAGCCAAGATTGGCGGGACAGCTACAATGAGCAGTTCTTC	CASSQDWRDSYNEQFF	-	once	TRBV4-1	TRBJ2-1
TGTGCCAGCAGTTATCGTGGGGGCACTGAAGCTTTCTTT	CASSYRGGTEAFF	-	-	TRBV6-5	TRBJ1-1
TGTGCCAGCAGTGAAAGTGCGGCCTCTGGGGCCAACGTCCTGACTTTC	CASSESAASGANVLTF	-	once	TRBV6-1	TRBJ2-6
TGTGCCAGCAGCCCTGGACCGTTTGCCTACGAGCAGTACTTC	CASSPGPFAYEQYF	-	-	TRBV9	TRBJ2-7
TGTGCCTGCAGTTGGGACAACTCTGGAAACACCATATATTTT	CACSWDNSGNTIYF	-	-	TRBV6-6	TRBJ1-3
TGTGCCTGGAGTGTACGGAACAGGGCCGAGGGCTACACCTTC	CAWSVRNRAEGYTF	-	-	TRBV30	TRBJ1-2
TGTGCCAGCAGCGTAGACTCAAGGGATCAGCCCCAGCATTTT	CASSVDSRDQPQHF	-	once	TRBV9	TRBJ1-5
TGTGCCAGCAGGAGGGAGTTGGGCCTGACCTACGAGCAGTACTTC	CASRRELGLTYEQYF	-	-	TRBV2	TRBJ2-7
TGTGCCAGCAGCTTAGAAGGCGGGCTAGCGGGGGGCGAGCAGTTCTTC	CASSLEGGLAGGEQFF	TRBD2	-	TRBV7-9	TRBJ2-1
TGCGCCAGCAGCCAAGGGTCTGGAAATGAAAAACTGTTTTTT	CASSQGSGNEKLFF	-	-	TRBV4-1	TRBJ1-4
TGTGCCAGCAGCTTAACCCCCACGGGAGGCACAGATACGCAGTATTTT	CASSLTPTGGTDTQYF	-	-	TRBV7-3	TRBJ2-3
TGTGCCAGCAGCCTTCTATGGGGCCTTAATGAAAAACTGTTTTTT	CASSLLWGLNEKLFF	-	-	TRBV11-2	TRBJ1-4
TGTGCCAGCAGCGTAGACGGCAGGGTGGACACTGAAGCTTTCTTT	CASSVDGRVDTEAFF	-	few	TRBV9	TRBJ1-1
TGTGCCAGTAGCATAGAGGACAGGGGCTACGAGCAGTACTTC	CASSIEDRGYEQYF	TRBD1	-	TRBV19	TRBJ2-7
TGTGCCAGCAGCCAAGGGCAGTTCGCAGATACGCAGTATTTT	CASSQGQFADTQYF	-	-	TRBV14	TRBJ2-3
TGTGCCAGCAGCTGGGCCGGGGGAGGGAACTGGGGCTACACCTTC	CASSWAGGGNWGYTF	-	-	TRBV5-6	TRBJ1-2
TGTGCCTGGAGTGAATGGGGCACTGAAGCTTTCTTT	CAWSEWGTEAFF	-	-	TRBV30	TRBJ1-1
TGTGCCAGCAGCTTGGATGGGCGGGACTACGAGCAGTACTTC	CASSLDGRDYEQYF	-	-	TRBV5-4	TRBJ2-7
TGTGCCAGCAGCAGGGAACTAAATAGCAATCAGCCCCAGCATTTT	CASSRELNSNQPQHF	-	-	TRBV2	TRBJ1-5
TGTGCCAGCAGCTCACGGGGCGGAGTAAGCTCCTACAATGAGCAGTTCTTC	CASSSRGGVSSYNEQFF	-	-	TRBV7-2	TRBJ2-1
TGTGCCAGAAGCTTGACAGGGGACGAGCAGTACTTC	CARSLTGDEQYF	TRBD1	-	TRBV5-3	TRBJ2-7
TGTGCCAGCAGCGGACGGGGGGCAGGACAGCCCCAGCATTTT	CASSGRGAGQPQHF	-	-	TRBV5-6	TRBJ1-5
TGTGCCAGCAGTTACCAACTAGCGGAAACCCACAATGAGCAGTTCTTC	CASSYQLAETHNEQFF	TRBD2	-	TRBV6-5	TRBJ2-1
TGTGCCAGCAGCCCCCTCGACTCTGGAAACACCATATATTTT	CASSPLDSGNTIYF	-	-	TRBV7-2	TRBJ1-3
TGTGCCAGCAGAGAAGGGCAGAGAGATGAAAAACTGTTTTTT	CASREGQRDEKLFF	-	-	TRBV6-5	TRBJ1-4
TGCGCCAGCAGCTTGACCATTGACTACGAGCAGTACTTC	CASSLTIDYEQYF	-	-	TRBV5-1	TRBJ2-7
TGCGCCAGCAGCCCAAGTACAGGGTCCAACTATGGCTACACCTTC	CASSPSTGSNYGYTF	-	-	TRBV4-1	TRBJ1-2
TGTGCCAGCAGTGCAGGGACCCCCGGGACAAGGGGCTACGAGCAGTACTTC	CASSAGTPGTRGYEQYF	-	-	TRBV2	TRBJ2-7
TGTGCCAGCAGCGGGGATACAGGGAAGTACGAGCAGTACTTC	CASSGDTGKYEQYF	-	-	TRBV9	TRBJ2-7
TGTGCCAGCTCACCGTCGGAGCGGGGAAGGTTCTTC	CASSPSERGRFF	TRBD2	few	TRBV18	TRBJ2-1
TGTGCCTGGAGGACCCCCCGGTGGGTAGCGGGAACTTACAATGAGCAGTTCTTC	CAWRTPRWVAGTYNEQFF	TRBD2	-	TRBV30	TRBJ2-1
TGCAGCGTTGAGGAGGGGTATGGCTACACCTTC	CSVEEGYGYTF	-	-	TRBV29-1	TRBJ1-2
TGTGCCAGCAGCGCCGGACAGGGGGTTTATGGCTACACCTTC	CASSAGQGVYGYTF	TRBD1	-	TRBV9	TRBJ1-2
TGTGCCAGCAGTGAACGGGGGGGTGGCTACACCTTC	CASSERGGGYTF	-	few	TRBV6-1	TRBJ1-2
TGCAGCGGGGCCAGGGGGCTTGAGACCCAGTACTTC	CSGARGLETQYF	TRBD1	-	TRBV29-1	TRBJ2-5
TGCGCCAGCAAGAGCCAACAGACGAACACTGAAGCTTTCTTT	CASKSQQTNTEAFF	-	-	TRBV5-1	TRBJ1-1